This T cell receptor (beta chain) was profiled in a study of blood T cell repertoires in COVID-19. Looking at the study overall: Nucleic acid was either cDNA or gDNA, and it came from T cells, B-cell-depleted T cells, or PBMCs.

In the source study's methods: Amplification with reference gene primers provided the estimates of nucleated cell counts. Sequenced by immunoSEQ multiplex PCR; TCRdb stores in-frame clones only, minus some. The DNA was the basis for D and trimming; V, J and clone size are from that table. Here the sample spans 250,000 to 300,000 clones, about 90% being singletons. Sequencing input: peripheral blood. The sequence came from a woman aged 45-65 years with COVID-19, enrolled during active disease.

CDR3 loop: CASSVTGTVGTDTQYF. In DNA form, the CDR3 reads TGTGCCAGCAGCGTCACCGGGACAGTTGGCACAGATACGCAGTATTTT. The chain joins TRBV9 to TRBJ2-3, with 7 nucleotides matching TRBD1. The CDR3 consists of 16 residues. Losses at the gene ends were 2 bases for V and 1 base for J; bases not matched to a gene: 7. In germline, CDR1 is SGDLS, CDR2 YYNGEE.